This is a list of T cell receptor beta chains from one sample in a study of T cells after yellow fever vaccination. TCRdb recomputed calls from the 5' RACE reads with MiXCR, one row per CDR3 protein. The sample holds 300,000 to 400,000 distinct CDR3 sequences, 7% to 9% seen once. The sequenced sample was PBMCs, obtained roughly 45 days after the first yellow fever vaccination. The receptors come from a man between 18 and 29 years old who received the YFV17D yellow fever vaccine. Each CDR3 is given with its conserved first and last residue. Each record gives: V gene, J gene, clone size, D gene, CDR3 protein, CDR3 DNA. A D gene is named only where the DNA matches it firmly. Expanded clones get a size class; other rows say once, few or many, or leave the size out.

>TRBV7-6|TRBJ1-2|few|-
CASSLMDKDYGYTF
TGTGCCAGCAGCTTAATGGACAAGGACTATGGCTACACCTTC
>TRBV4-1|TRBJ2-5|few|TRBD2
CASSQEMAGGRETQYF
TGCGCCAGCAGCCAAGAAATGGCGGGGGGTAGAGAGACCCAGTACTTC
>TRBV7-2|TRBJ2-5|few|TRBD1
CASSFQGGQGETQYF
TGTGCCAGCAGCTTTCAAGGGGGCCAGGGAGAGACCCAGTACTTC
>TRBV10-3|TRBJ1-2|few|TRBD1
CAISTARGNYGYTF
TGTGCCATCAGTACGGCCAGGGGGAACTATGGCTACACCTTC
>TRBV7-9|TRBJ1-4|few|-
CASSLRGRGDGEKLFF
TGTGCCAGCAGCTTACGAGGCAGGGGCGATGGTGAAAAACTGTTTTTT
>TRBV19|TRBJ1-5|-|TRBD1
CASTLIQGANQPQHF
TGTGCCAGTACCCTGATACAGGGGGCAAATCAGCCCCAGCATTTT
>TRBV6-1|TRBJ1-5|-|TRBD1
CASSPIGTGGLGSNQPQHF
TGTGCCAGCAGTCCTATTGGGACAGGGGGCTTGGGGAGCAATCAGCCCCAGCATTTT
>TRBV4-3|TRBJ1-1|-|-
CASSQDSSGRRAFF
TGCGCCAGCAGCCAAGATTCCTCGGGGAGAAGAGCTTTCTTT
>TRBV10-3|TRBJ2-5|few|-
CAISLRAEETQYF
TGTGCCATCAGCCTCAGGGCGGAAGAGACCCAGTACTTC
>TRBV18|TRBJ2-5|-|-
CASSQGWETQYF
TGTGCCAGCTCTCAGGGTTGGGAGACCCAGTACTTC
>TRBV4-3|TRBJ2-7|-|-
CASSQTGADLAPMPLYEQYF
TGCGCCAGCAGCCAAACAGGCGCTGACTTGGCCCCCATGCCTTTATACGAGCAGTACTTC
>TRBV3-1|TRBJ2-7|few|-
CASSQEWDTTYEQYF
TGTGCCAGCAGCCAAGAATGGGATACCACCTACGAGCAGTACTTC
>TRBV5-1|TRBJ1-1|-|-
CASSLGFVVNTEAFF
TGCGCCAGCAGCTTGGGCTTCGTTGTGAACACTGAAGCTTTCTTT
>TRBV29-1|TRBJ1-1|many|-
CSGGLWNTEAFF
TGCAGCGGAGGACTTTGGAACACTGAAGCTTTCTTT
>TRBV5-6|TRBJ2-7|-|-
CASSNYYEQYF
TGTGCCAGCAGTAACTACTACGAGCAGTACTTC
>TRBV6-2/TRBV6-3|TRBJ2-7|-|-
CASSDYRDYEQYF
TGTGCCAGCAGTGATTACAGGGACTACGAGCAGTACTTC
>TRBV12-3/TRBV12-4|TRBJ2-1|many|-
CASTLGEQFF
TGTGCCAGCACACTAGGTGAGCAGTTCTTC
>TRBV4-3|TRBJ2-2|-|-
CASRGRGENANTGELFF
TGCGCCAGCCGAGGCAGGGGAGAGAACGCGAACACCGGGGAGCTGTTTTTT
>TRBV5-1|TRBJ2-1|-|-
CASSLGRGLNNEQFF
TGCGCCAGCAGCTTGGGGCGGGGGCTAAACAATGAGCAGTTCTTC
>TRBV4-3|TRBJ2-1|few|TRBD2
CASSQGGLAGYNEQFF
TGCGCCAGCAGCCAAGGTGGCCTAGCGGGGTACAATGAGCAGTTCTTC
>TRBV18|TRBJ1-2|few|-
CASSGGLFSGYTF
TGTGCCAGCTCAGGGGGACTCTTCTCCGGCTACACCTTC
>TRBV25-1|TRBJ1-1|-|-
CASSVGAADTEAFF
TGTGCCAGCAGTGTGGGGGCAGCGGACACTGAAGCTTTCTTT
>TRBV20-1|TRBJ2-5|many|-
CSARPRGTNQETQYF
TGCAGTGCTAGACCCAGGGGGACTAACCAAGAGACCCAGTACTTC
>TRBV4-2|TRBJ2-6|few|TRBD1
CASSLDYRGGFGANVLTF
TGTGCCAGCAGCCTAGACTACAGGGGTGGCTTTGGGGCCAACGTCCTGACTTTC